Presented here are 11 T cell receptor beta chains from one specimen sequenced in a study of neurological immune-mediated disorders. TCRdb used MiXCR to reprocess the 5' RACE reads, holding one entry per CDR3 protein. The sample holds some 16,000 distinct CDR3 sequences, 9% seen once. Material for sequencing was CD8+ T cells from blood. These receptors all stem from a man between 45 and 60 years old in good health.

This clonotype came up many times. As DNA, the CDR3 is TGTGCCAGCAGCCCGACTAGCGGAAACACCGGGGAGCTGTTTTTT. This translates into CASSPTSGNTGELFF. The V and J genes are TRBV7-3 and TRBJ2-2; 9 nucleotides line up with TRBD2. J gave up 2 bases and V 5 bases, and 3 bases lay outside the gene matches. This CDR3 is built from 15 residues. Germline V CDR1 and CDR2: SGHTA, FQGTGA. Full variable domain (outside the CDR3, taken from reference TRBV7-3 and TRBJ2-2): GAGVSQTPSNKVTEKGKYVELRCDPISGHTALYWYRQSLGQGPEFLIYFQGTGAADDSGLPNDRFFAVRPEGSVSTLKIQRTERGDSAVYLCASSPTSGNTGELFFGEGSRLTVL.

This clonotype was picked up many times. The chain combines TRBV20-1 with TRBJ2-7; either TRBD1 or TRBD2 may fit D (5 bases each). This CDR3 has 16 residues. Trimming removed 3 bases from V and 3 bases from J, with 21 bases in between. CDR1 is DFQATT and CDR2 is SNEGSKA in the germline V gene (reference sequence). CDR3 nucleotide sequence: TGCAGTGCTAGGGGCTCCGGAAGGGGCGGGTTCTACGAGCAGTACTTC. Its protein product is CSARGSGRGGFYEQYF.

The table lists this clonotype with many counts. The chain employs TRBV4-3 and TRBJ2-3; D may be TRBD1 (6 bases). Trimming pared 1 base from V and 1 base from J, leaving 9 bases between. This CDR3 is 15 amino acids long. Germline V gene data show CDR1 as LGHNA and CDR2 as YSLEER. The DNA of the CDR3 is TGCGCCAGCAGCCAAGCCTACAGGGGCACAGATACGCAGTATTTT. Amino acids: CASSQAYRGTDTQYF.

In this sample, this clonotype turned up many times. CDR3 residues: CASSYVPFQETQYF. CDR3 coding DNA: TGTGCCAGCAGTTACGTTCCTTTTCAAGAGACCCAGTACTTC. This chain joins TRBV6-6 and TRBJ2-5, with D unresolved. The germline V and J ends were trimmed by 2 bases and 2 bases, with 9 bases remaining between them. Germline CDR1 is MNHNY and CDR2 is SVGAGI (reference sequence). The CDR3 extends over 14 amino acids.

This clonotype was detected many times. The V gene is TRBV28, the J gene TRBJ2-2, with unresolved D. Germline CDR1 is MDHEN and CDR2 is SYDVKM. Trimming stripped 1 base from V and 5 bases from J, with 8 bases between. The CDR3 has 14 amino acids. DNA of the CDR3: TGTGCCAGCAGTTTATCCCCCAGAACCGGGGAGCTGTTTTTT. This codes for CASSLSPRTGELFF. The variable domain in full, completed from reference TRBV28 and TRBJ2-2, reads DVKVTQSSRYLVKRTGEKVFLECVQDMDHENMFWYRQDPGLGLRLIYFSYDVKMKEKGDIPEGYSVSREKKERFSLILESASTNQTSMYLCASSLSPRTGELFFGEGSRLTVL.

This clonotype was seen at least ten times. The chain's CDR3 is CASSSLGTSFRQFF. CDR3 in DNA: TGTGCCAGCAGCTCTTTGGGAACGTCTTTTCGGCAGTTCTTC. The chain uses TRBV7-2 and TRBJ2-1, with D hard to call. The germline V and J ends were trimmed by 4 bases and 12 bases, with 19 bases remaining between them. In germline, CDR1 is SGHTA, CDR2 FQGNSA. This CDR3 has 14 residues.

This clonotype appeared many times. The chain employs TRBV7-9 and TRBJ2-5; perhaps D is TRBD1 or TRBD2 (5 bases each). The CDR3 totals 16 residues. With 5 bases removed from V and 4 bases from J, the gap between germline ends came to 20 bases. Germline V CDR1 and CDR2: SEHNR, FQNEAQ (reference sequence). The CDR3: CASSPRGGATPETQYF. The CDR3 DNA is TGTGCCAGCAGCCCGAGGGGCGGAGCAACCCCAGAGACCCAGTACTTC.

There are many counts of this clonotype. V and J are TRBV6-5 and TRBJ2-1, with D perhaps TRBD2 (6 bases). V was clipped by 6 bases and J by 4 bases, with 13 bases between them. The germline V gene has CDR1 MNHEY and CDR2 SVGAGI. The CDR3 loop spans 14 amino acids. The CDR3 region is CASSMEGYYNEQFF. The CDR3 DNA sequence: TGTGCCAGCAGCATGGAGGGGTATTACAATGAGCAGTTCTTC.

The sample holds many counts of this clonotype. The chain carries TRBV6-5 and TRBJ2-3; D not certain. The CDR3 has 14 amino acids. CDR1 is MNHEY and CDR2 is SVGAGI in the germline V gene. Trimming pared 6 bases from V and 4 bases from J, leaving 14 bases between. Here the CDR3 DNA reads TGTGCCAGCAGCCTGACCCGAGCCCCAGATACGCAGTATTTT. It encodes CASSLTRAPDTQYF.

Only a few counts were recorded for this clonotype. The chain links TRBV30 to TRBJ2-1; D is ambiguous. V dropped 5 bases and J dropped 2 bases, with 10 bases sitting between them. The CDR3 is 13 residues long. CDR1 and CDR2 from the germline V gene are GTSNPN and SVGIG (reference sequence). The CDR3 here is CAWSLTTYNEQFF. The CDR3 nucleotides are TGTGCCTGGTCCTTAACCACCTACAATGAGCAGTTCTTC.

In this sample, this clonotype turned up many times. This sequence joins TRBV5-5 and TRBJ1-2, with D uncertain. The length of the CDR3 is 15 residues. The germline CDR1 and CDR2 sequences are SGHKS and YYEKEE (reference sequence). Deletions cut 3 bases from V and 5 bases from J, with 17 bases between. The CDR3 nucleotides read TGTGCCAGCAGCTCCGGATCCGTTCGCCCTTATGGCTACACCTTC. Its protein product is CASSSGSVRPYGYTF.